The 12 T cell receptor beta chains reported below all come from one sample, sequenced in a study of blood T cell repertoires in COVID-19 (dated by TCRdb to about 2020). Library preparation was by the immunoSEQ multiplex PCR assay. TCRdb provides this immuneACCESS table in a form limited to in-frame rearrangements. Some clones are lacking; in checked studies, under half of them reflect an unresolved V gene, and why the rest are absent is not known. The sample includes 380,000 or so clones, with 89% observed a single time. In total, the top ten clones hold 1% to 1.5% of the sample. Sequenced material: peripheral blood. All receptors derive from a man in his forties or fifties with acute or convalescent COVID-19.

The chain combines TRBV28 with TRBJ1-2; D uncertain. Between the trimmed V and J ends, which lost 6 bases and 8 bases, there was a span of 13 bases. Germline CDR1 MDHEN, CDR2 SYDVKM. The CDR3 is 12 amino acids. In DNA, the CDR3 is TGTGCCAGCAGCACTACCCGCCAAGGCTACACCTTC. It translates to CASSTTRQGYTF.

The V and J genes are TRBV6-5 and TRBJ1-2; 8 bases line up with TRBD1. Germline V CDR1 and CDR2: MNHEY, SVGAGI. V dropped 5 bases and J dropped 8; count of bases not matched to a gene: 7. This CDR3 is 13 amino acids long. The CDR3 DNA follows: TGTGCCAGCAGTCCTTCAGGGGGCGGCGGCTACACCTTC. As protein: CASSPSGGGGYTF.

This clone turned up a few times. V and J are TRBV7-2 and TRBJ2-3; D ambiguous. The CDR3 covers 15 residues. CDR1 SGHTA and CDR2 FQGNSA come from the germline V gene. V lost 5 bases and J 3 bases, leaving 15 bases between the germline ends. Written as DNA, the CDR3 is TGTGCCAGCAGCCGCCAAATTTCTAGGACAGATACGCAGTATTTT. Amino acids: CASSRQISRTDTQYF.

The J gene is TRBJ1-2, the V gene TRBV5-1; weak D call: TRBD1 (6 bases). V was clipped by 3 bases and J by 0 bases, with 18 bases between them. In germline, CDR1 is SGHRS, CDR2 YFSETQ. CDR3 size: 17 residues. CDR3 coding DNA: TGCGCCAGCAGCTCCTGGGCGTCAGGGGATTCTAACTATGGCTACACCTTC. Its translation: CASSSWASGDSNYGYTF.

CDR3: CASSPILQGRNEQFF. CDR3 bases: TGTGCCAGCAGCCCCATACTCCAGGGGCGGAATGAGCAGTTCTTC. The V call is TRBV7-9, the J call TRBJ2-1; D is perhaps TRBD1 (6 bases). The CDR3 is 15 amino acids. CDR1 SEHNR and CDR2 FQNEAQ come from the germline V gene (reference sequence). V dropped 5 bases and J dropped 7 bases, with 18 bases sitting between them.

This sequence joins TRBV28 and TRBJ1-2; tentatively, D is TRBD1 (6 bases). V was trimmed by 5 bases and J by 8 bases, leaving 27 bases between them. Germline V gene sequence: CDR1 MDHEN, CDR2 SYDVKM. The CDR3 contains 17 residues. The CDR3 here is CASSGVGYGQRRSGYTF. DNA of the CDR3: TGTGCCAGCAGTGGGGTGGGGTACGGACAGAGAAGATCGGGCTACACCTTC.

This sequence joins TRBV2 and TRBJ1-2, with 8 bases lining up with TRBD1. The CDR3 covers 16 residues. Germline CDR1 is SNHLY and CDR2 is FYNNEI. J was trimmed by 5 bases and V by 6 bases; bases with no gene match: 14. The CDR3 sequence is CASRPGNPGGRYGYTF. The CDR3 DNA follows: TGTGCCAGCAGACCCGGGAACCCAGGGGGCCGTTATGGCTACACCTTC.

This clone appeared a few times. The chain uses TRBV7-2 and TRBJ1-5; no clear D gene. Trimming took off 2 bases at V and 1 base at J, with 9 bases between the two ends. This CDR3 is built from 15 residues. In germline, CDR1 is SGHTA, CDR2 FQGNSA. The CDR3 spells CASSLFGQSNQPQHF. CDR3 sequence (DNA): TGTGCCAGCAGCTTATTTGGGCAGAGCAATCAGCCCCAGCATTTT.

CDR3 amino acids: CASSIGGTKDQPQHF. In DNA form, the CDR3 reads TGTGCCAGTAGTATAGGGGGGACTAAAGATCAGCCCCAGCATTTT. V and J are TRBV19 and TRBJ1-5; D is possibly TRBD1 (5 bases). V shed 1 base and J shed 5 bases, with 12 bases lying between them. Looked up from germline, CDR1 is LNHDA and CDR2 is SQIVND (reference sequence). This CDR3 contains 15 residues.

The rearrangement uses TRBV3-1 (or the pseudogene TRBV3-2) and TRBJ2-2; TRBD1 matches 9 bases. CDR1 is LGHDT, CDR2 YNNKEL, per germline (reference sequence). CDR3 length: 16 amino acids. Germline trimming cut 4 bases from V and 5 bases from J; bases unmatched to any gene: 8. The CDR3 DNA reads TGTGCCAGCAGCCTATGGGAGGACAGGGGAACCGGGGAGCTGTTTTTT. Its protein is CASSLWEDRGTGELFF.

This rearrangement joins TRBV28 to TRBJ2-2; D gene ambiguous. This CDR3 contains 15 residues. Trimming stripped 4 bases from V and 3 bases from J, with 12 bases between. The germline CDR1 and CDR2 sequences are MDHEN and SYDVKM. The CDR3 is CASSSGSRDTGELFF. The CDR3 bases are TGTGCCAGCAGTTCTGGTTCCCGGGACACCGGGGAGCTGTTTTTT.

The CDR3 region has the DNA TGTGCCAGCAGTAAGTGGGAGACGGGCAATCAGCCCCAGCATTTT. It codes for CASSKWETGNQPQHF. The chain couples TRBV27 to TRBJ1-5; D remains unclear. The CDR3 totals 15 residues. Trimming removed 5 bases from V and 2 bases from J, with 13 bases in between. CDR1 and CDR2 from the germline V gene are MNHEY and SMNVEV (reference sequence).